Only one count was recorded for the clone carrying this TCR beta chain. The sample comes from a study of T cells after yellow fever vaccination. Study at large: Fractions with few cells were prepared using SMART-Seq v4 Ultra Low Input.

TCRdb reanalysed the 5' RACE reads using MiXCR and keeps one entry per CDR3 protein. The sample includes a few hundred thousand distinct CDR3 sequences, approximately 16% of them seen just once. Sequencing used PBMCs, obtained 5 to 6 days after the first yellow fever vaccination. The receptor's source is a man in his late teens or twenties who received the YFV17D yellow fever vaccine.

For the CDR3, the DNA is TGTGCCAGCAGCGCGTTCAGGGGCTATGCCTACGAGCAGTACTTC. Amino acids: CASSAFRGYAYEQYF. V usage is TRBV7-9 and J usage is TRBJ2-7, with D tentatively TRBD1 (6 bases). Between the trimmed V and J ends, which lost 5 bases and 2 bases, there was a span of 16 bases. Germline assignment: CDR1 SEHNR and CDR2 FQNEAQ (reference sequence). This CDR3 region has 15 residues.